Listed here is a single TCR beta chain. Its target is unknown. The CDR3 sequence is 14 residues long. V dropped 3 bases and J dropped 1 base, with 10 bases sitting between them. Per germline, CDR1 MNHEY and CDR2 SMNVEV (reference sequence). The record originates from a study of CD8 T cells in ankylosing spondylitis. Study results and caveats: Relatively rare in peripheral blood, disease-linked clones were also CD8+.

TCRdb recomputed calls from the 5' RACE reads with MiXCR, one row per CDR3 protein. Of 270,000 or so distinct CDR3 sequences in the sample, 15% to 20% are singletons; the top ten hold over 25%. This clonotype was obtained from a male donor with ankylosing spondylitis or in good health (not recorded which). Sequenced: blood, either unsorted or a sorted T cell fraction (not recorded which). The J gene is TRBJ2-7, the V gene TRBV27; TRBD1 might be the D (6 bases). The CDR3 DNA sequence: TGTGCCAGCAGTTTCCAAGGACAGTCCTACGAGCAGTACTTC. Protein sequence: CASSFQGQSYEQYF.